This is a list of T cell receptor beta chains from one sample in a study of blood T cell repertoires in COVID-19. Here immunoSEQ multiplex PCR was the method, and the copy in TCRdb shows in-frame clones only, minus some. The repertoire includes 120,000 to 150,000 clones, 85% to 90% of them detected once, and approximately 9% sits in the top ten. The sequenced material came from peripheral blood. These receptors originate from a woman aged 45-65 years with active or convalescent COVID-19. The CDR3 runs from the conserved cysteine through the conserved F or W. Each record gives: CDR3 DNA, CDR3 protein, clone size, J gene, D gene, V gene. The D gene is left open where the match is weak. Clone size is shown for a subset of rows, as once, few, many or a class of expanded clone.

CDR3 DNA: TGTGCCAGCAGCTTAGTGGGAGGGAGACGGAACACTGAAGCTTTCTTT
CDR3 protein: CASSLVGGRRNTEAFF
clone size: NA
J gene: TRBJ1-1
D gene: NA
V gene: TRBV7-2

CDR3 DNA: TGTGCCAGCAGCCAAGGCGGGGGGGCGCGTAGAAACACCATATATTTT
CDR3 protein: CASSQGGGARRNTIYF
clone size: NA
J gene: TRBJ1-3
D gene: NA
V gene: TRBV13

CDR3 DNA: TGTGCCAGCAGCTTACCCGCGGGGACTAGCGGGGGGGGTCCGGACACCGGGGAGCTGTTTTTT
CDR3 protein: CASSLPAGTSGGGPDTGELFF
clone size: NA
J gene: TRBJ2-2
D gene: TRBD2
V gene: TRBV7-6

CDR3 DNA: TGTGCCATCAGTGACCGGGACAGCTCCTACGAGCAGTACTTC
CDR3 protein: CAISDRDSSYEQYF
clone size: NA
J gene: TRBJ2-7
D gene: TRBD1
V gene: TRBV10-3

CDR3 DNA: TGTGCCAGCAGCTTAGCACAGTACTCCTACAATGAGCAGTTCTTC
CDR3 protein: CASSLAQYSYNEQFF
clone size: NA
J gene: TRBJ2-1
D gene: NA
V gene: TRBV7-2

CDR3 DNA: TGTGCCAGTTTACAGGGGGCTGTCGGCGGGGAGCTGTTTTTT
CDR3 protein: CASLQGAVGGELFF
clone size: NA
J gene: TRBJ2-2
D gene: TRBD1
V gene: TRBV2

CDR3 DNA: TGTGCCAGCAGCTTAGTTGACAGGGGTAATGGCTACACCTTC
CDR3 protein: CASSLVDRGNGYTF
clone size: few
J gene: TRBJ1-2
D gene: TRBD1
V gene: TRBV7-2

CDR3 DNA: TGTGCCAGCAGATCCACAGGGTTCGGAAACACCATATATTTT
CDR3 protein: CASRSTGFGNTIYF
clone size: NA
J gene: TRBJ1-3
D gene: NA
V gene: TRBV11-2

CDR3 DNA: TGCGCCAGCTCTCTCGCCGGGGACAAGGGATATTACGAGCAGTACTTC
CDR3 protein: CASSLAGDKGYYEQYF
clone size: NA
J gene: TRBJ2-7
D gene: NA
V gene: TRBV23-1

CDR3 DNA: TGTGCCTGCGGACAGGGGAAGACCTACGAGCAGTACTTC
CDR3 protein: CACGQGKTYEQYF
clone size: NA
J gene: TRBJ2-7
D gene: TRBD1
V gene: TRBV6-5

CDR3 DNA: TGTGCCAGCAGTTACGTGTTGAACGGAGATACGCAGTATTTT
CDR3 protein: CASSYVLNGDTQYF
clone size: NA
J gene: TRBJ2-3
D gene: NA
V gene: TRBV6-2/TRBV6-3

CDR3 DNA: TGTGCCAGCAGCCCGGCGCGGGGCAGAACAACTAATGAAAAACTGTTTTTT
CDR3 protein: CASSPARGRTTNEKLFF
clone size: once
J gene: TRBJ1-4
D gene: NA
V gene: TRBV9

CDR3 DNA: TGTGCCAGCGGGGGACAGGGATCCTTACAAGAGACCCAGTACTTC
CDR3 protein: CASGGQGSLQETQYF
clone size: NA
J gene: TRBJ2-5
D gene: TRBD1
V gene: TRBV4-2

CDR3 DNA: TGCGCCAGCAGTGAGTCTAGCGGGGGGGCAGATACGCAGTATTTT
CDR3 protein: CASSESSGGADTQYF
clone size: once
J gene: TRBJ2-3
D gene: TRBD2
V gene: TRBV10-2

CDR3 DNA: TGTGCCAGCAGCTTAGGGATAGGACAGGGTGAAGGCTACACCTTC
CDR3 protein: CASSLGIGQGEGYTF
clone size: NA
J gene: TRBJ1-2
D gene: TRBD1
V gene: TRBV7-8

CDR3 DNA: TGTGCCAGCAGTGCTACTAGCGGGGGGTTCACCGGGGAGCTGTTTTTT
CDR3 protein: CASSATSGGFTGELFF
clone size: few
J gene: TRBJ2-2
D gene: TRBD2
V gene: TRBV6-2/TRBV6-3

CDR3 DNA: TGTGCCAGCAGTCCGATACAGGCGAGCTCCTATAATTCACCCCTCCACTTT
CDR3 protein: CASSPIQASSYNSPLHF
clone size: NA
J gene: TRBJ1-6
D gene: NA
V gene: TRBV6-2/TRBV6-3

CDR3 DNA: TGTGCCAGCAGCCCGCCCGGGGAGAGCTCCTACGAGCAGTACTTC
CDR3 protein: CASSPPGESSYEQYF
clone size: NA
J gene: TRBJ2-7
D gene: NA
V gene: TRBV13

CDR3 DNA: TGTGCCAGCAGTGGACAGGGGGCTCGGGGCCAGCCCCAGCATTTT
CDR3 protein: CASSGQGARGQPQHF
clone size: NA
J gene: TRBJ1-5
D gene: TRBD1
V gene: TRBV27

CDR3 DNA: TGTGCCAGCAGATTGACAGGGGACTACGAGCAGTACTTC
CDR3 protein: CASRLTGDYEQYF
clone size: NA
J gene: TRBJ2-7
D gene: TRBD1
V gene: TRBV6-5

CDR3 DNA: TGTGCCAGCAGCTGGGACAATGGGGATGGCTACACCTTC
CDR3 protein: CASSWDNGDGYTF
clone size: NA
J gene: TRBJ1-2
D gene: NA
V gene: TRBV7-9

CDR3 DNA: TGCGCCAGCAGCCAACCTCTCGGACTCTTGAGACATGGCTACACCTTC
CDR3 protein: CASSQPLGLLRHGYTF
clone size: NA
J gene: TRBJ1-2
D gene: NA
V gene: TRBV4-1

CDR3 DNA: TGTGCCAGCAGCTTAGACGGTAGCGGGGGTCCCACAGATACGCAGTATTTT
CDR3 protein: CASSLDGSGGPTDTQYF
clone size: few
J gene: TRBJ2-3
D gene: TRBD2
V gene: TRBV7-6

CDR3 DNA: TGTGCCAGCATATCCCAGACAGGGGGCTCCTACAATGAGCAGTTCTTC
CDR3 protein: CASISQTGGSYNEQFF
clone size: NA
J gene: TRBJ2-1
D gene: TRBD1
V gene: TRBV28

CDR3 DNA: TGTGCCAGCAGCTTCATAGCGGGAGCGGGGGAACCCGCAGATACGCAGTATTTT
CDR3 protein: CASSFIAGAGEPADTQYF
clone size: NA
J gene: TRBJ2-3
D gene: TRBD2
V gene: TRBV3-1/TRBV3-2